The clone carrying this T cell receptor (beta chain) was observed a handful of times. These data are taken from a study of blood T cell repertoires in COVID-19. Study details: Sites across the United States, Italy and Spain contributed samples from acute and convalescent COVID-19. T cells, B-cell-depleted T cells, or PBMCs supplied cDNA or gDNA.

Per the original methods: From reference gene primer amplification, estimates of nucleated cell counts were derived. Clones were sequenced by immunoSEQ multiplex PCR, and TCRdb holds only the in-frame ones, with some missing. The V and J calls and clone size come from that table; D and trimming were worked out from the DNA. The sample contains about 380,000 clones, roughly 90% of which appear only once. V was trimmed by 0 bases and J by 7 bases, leaving 15 bases between them. This CDR3 is built from 14 residues. Per the germline V gene, CDR1 is GTSNPN and CDR2 is SVGIG (reference sequence). This chain connects TRBV30 to TRBJ1-1; a weak D match, TRBD1 (6 bases). This TCR derives from a man in his forties with acute or convalescent COVID-19. The specimen was peripheral blood. The chain's CDR3 is CAWSVHSDRFEAFF. In DNA form, the CDR3 reads TGTGCCTGGAGTGTCCATTCAGACAGGTTTGAAGCTTTCTTT.